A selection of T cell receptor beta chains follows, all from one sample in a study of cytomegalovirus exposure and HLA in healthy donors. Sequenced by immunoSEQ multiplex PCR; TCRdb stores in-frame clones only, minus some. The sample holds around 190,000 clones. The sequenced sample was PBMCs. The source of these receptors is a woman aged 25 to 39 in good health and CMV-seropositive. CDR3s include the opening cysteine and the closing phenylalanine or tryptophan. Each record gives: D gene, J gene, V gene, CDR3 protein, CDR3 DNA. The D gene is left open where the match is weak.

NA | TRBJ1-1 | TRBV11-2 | CASSLDVTGPNTEAFF | TGTGCCAGCAGCTTAGATGTTACAGGGCCGAACACTGAAGCTTTCTTT
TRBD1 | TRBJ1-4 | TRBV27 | CASSQLSGWTGEKLFF | TGTGCCAGCAGTCAATTAAGCGGCTGGACAGGGGAAAAACTGTTTTTT
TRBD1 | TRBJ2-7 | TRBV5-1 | CASSWDSSYEQYF | TGCGCCAGCAGCTGGGACAGCTCCTACGAGCAGTACTTC
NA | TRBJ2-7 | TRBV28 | CASSLYRNPYEQYF | TGTGCCAGCAGTTTATACAGGAATCCCTACGAGCAGTACTTC
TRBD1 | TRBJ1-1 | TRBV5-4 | CASSPLAKGANTEAFF | TGTGCCAGCAGCCCATTGGCCAAGGGGGCGAACACTGAAGCTTTCTTT
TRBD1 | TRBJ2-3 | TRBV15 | CATSPPGTGFPDTQYF | TGTGCCACCAGCCCTCCCGGGACAGGGTTCCCAGATACGCAGTATTTT
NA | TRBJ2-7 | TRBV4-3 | CASSHRKSDEQYF | TGCGCCAGCAGCCACCGAAAAAGCGACGAGCAGTACTTC
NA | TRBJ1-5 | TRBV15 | CATSRDPPGNQPQHF | TGTGCCACCAGCAGAGATCCCCCTGGCAATCAGCCCCAGCATTTT
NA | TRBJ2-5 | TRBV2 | CASSDSGGGLWTQYF | TGTGCCAGCAGTGATTCTGGGGGAGGTTTGTGGACCCAGTACTTC
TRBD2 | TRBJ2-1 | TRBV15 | CATSRDGASGLAEQFF | TGTGCCACCAGCAGAGATGGGGCTAGCGGGCTCGCTGAGCAGTTCTTC
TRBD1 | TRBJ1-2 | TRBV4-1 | CASSQGRTGGIYGYTF | TGCGCCAGCAGCCAGGGCAGGACAGGGGGCATCTATGGCTACACCTTC
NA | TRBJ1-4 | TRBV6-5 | CASSFDSYNEKLFF | TGTGCCAGCAGTTTTGACAGTTATAATGAAAAACTGTTTTTT
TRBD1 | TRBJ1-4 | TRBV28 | CASSWGQGTRSNEKLFF | TGTGCCAGCAGTTGGGGACAGGGGACTAGATCTAATGAAAAACTGTTTTTT
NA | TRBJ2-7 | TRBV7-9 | CASSSQSEQYF | TGTGCCAGCAGCTCCCAGTCCGAGCAGTACTTC
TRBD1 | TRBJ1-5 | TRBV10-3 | CAISESRRGSNQPQHF | TGTGCCATCAGTGAGTCGCGCAGGGGGAGCAATCAGCCCCAGCATTTT
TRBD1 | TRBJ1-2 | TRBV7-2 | CASSSTGTVYGYTF | TGTGCCAGCAGCTCTACCGGGACAGTTTATGGCTACACCTTC
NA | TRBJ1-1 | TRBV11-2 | CASSLDRGTEAFF | TGTGCCAGCAGCTTAGATCGGGGGACTGAAGCTTTCTTT
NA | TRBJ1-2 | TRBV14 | CASSQYFYGYTF | TGTGCCAGCAGCCAATATTTCTATGGCTACACCTTC
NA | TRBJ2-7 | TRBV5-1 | CASSWETGNHEQYF | TGCGCCAGCAGCTGGGAAACAGGGAACCACGAGCAGTACTTC
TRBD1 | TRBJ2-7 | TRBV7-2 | CASSLGGTGYYEQYF | TGTGCCAGCAGCTTAGGGGGGACAGGGTACTACGAGCAGTACTTC
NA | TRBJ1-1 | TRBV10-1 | CASSERSGSTEAFF | TGCGCCAGCAGTGAGAGATCAGGGTCGACTGAAGCTTTCTTT
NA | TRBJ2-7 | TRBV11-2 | CASSPSDIYEQYF | TGTGCCAGCAGCCCCTCTGACATCTACGAGCAGTACTTC
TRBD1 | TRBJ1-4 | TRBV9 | CASNRGGPTNEKLFF | TGTGCCAGCAACCGAGGGGGCCCAACTAATGAAAAACTGTTTTTT
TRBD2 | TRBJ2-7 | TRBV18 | CASSPTSPRDEQYF | TGTGCCAGCTCACCGACTAGCCCGAGGGACGAGCAGTACTTC
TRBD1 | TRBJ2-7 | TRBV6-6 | CASALRRDSLSYEQYF | TGTGCCAGCGCCTTAAGACGGGACAGCCTCTCCTACGAGCAGTACTTC
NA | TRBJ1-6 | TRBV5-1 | CASSLVGISYNSPLHF | TGCGCCAGCAGCTTGGTGGGCATCTCCTATAATTCACCCCTCCACTTT
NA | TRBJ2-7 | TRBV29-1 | CSVVSGIPYEQYF | TGCAGCGTTGTATCGGGGATTCCCTACGAGCAGTACTTC
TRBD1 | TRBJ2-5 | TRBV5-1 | CATREQGAMETQYF | TGCGCCACCCGTGAGCAGGGGGCAATGGAGACCCAGTACTTC
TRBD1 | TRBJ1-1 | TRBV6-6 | CASSFSQGGTEAFF | TGTGCCAGCAGTTTCTCTCAGGGGGGTACTGAAGCTTTCTTT